This TCR beta chain was recovered during a study of T cell responses to AZD1222 COVID-19 vaccine. CDR3 length: 12 amino acids. Germline values: CDR1 KGHSH, CDR2 LQKENI. Trimming left V 5 bases short and J 8 bases short, with 12 bases between. Profiling relied on immunoSEQ multiplex PCR, and the TCRdb table lists in-frame clones only, not all of them. The table includes around 80,000 clones, 88% detected once. The rearrangement uses TRBV18 and TRBJ1-2; no definite D call. The TCR originated in an adult in good health. The specimen was peripheral blood, collected on day 0 of AZD1222 vaccination. CDR3 nucleotide sequence: TGTGCCAGCTCAATCCTAACTGGGGGCTACACCTTC. It specifies CASSILTGGYTF.